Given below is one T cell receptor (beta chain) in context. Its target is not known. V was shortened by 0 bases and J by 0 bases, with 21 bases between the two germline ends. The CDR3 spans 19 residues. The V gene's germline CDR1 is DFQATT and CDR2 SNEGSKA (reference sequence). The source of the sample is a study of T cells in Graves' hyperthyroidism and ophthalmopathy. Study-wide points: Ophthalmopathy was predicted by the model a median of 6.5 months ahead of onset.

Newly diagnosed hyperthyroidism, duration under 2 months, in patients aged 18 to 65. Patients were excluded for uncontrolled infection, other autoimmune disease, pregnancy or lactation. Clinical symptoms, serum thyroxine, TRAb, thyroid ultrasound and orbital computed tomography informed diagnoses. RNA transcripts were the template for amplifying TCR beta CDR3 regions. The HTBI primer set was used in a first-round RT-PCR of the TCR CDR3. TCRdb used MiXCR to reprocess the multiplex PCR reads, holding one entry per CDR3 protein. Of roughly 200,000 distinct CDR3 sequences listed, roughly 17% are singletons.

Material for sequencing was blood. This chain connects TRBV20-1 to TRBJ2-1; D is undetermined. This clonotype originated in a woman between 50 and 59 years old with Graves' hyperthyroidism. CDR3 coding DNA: TGCAGTGCTAGAGACGGCGCGCTAAGCAACGACCCCTCCTACAATGAGCAGTTCTTC. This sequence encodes CSARDGALSNDPSYNEQFF.